This T cell receptor (beta chain) was found in a study of blood T cell repertoires in COVID-19 (dated by TCRdb to between 2020 and 2021). Looking at the study overall: Samples from collaborators originated in the United States, Italy and Spain and spanned both the acute and convalescent phases of COVID-19. The material from the prospective study consisted of cDNA or gDNA derived from T cells, B-cell-depleted T cells, or PBMCs. The dataset comprised deeply sampled blood TCRbeta repertoires from subjects exposed to, actively infected with, or recovered from COVID-19. The repertoires were released in a freely available public database intended as a resource for research on the immune response to SARS-CoV-2. The samples were drawn from two sources: the first 160 participants of the ongoing ImmuneRACE study, and approximately 1,300 subjects contributed by 6 global collaborators. Sample metadata almost always included a de-identified subject ID, COVID-19 status, age in years and sex. Where HLA class I and class II types were available, the types were taken from metadata supplied by the sample provider, not from assay-based typing.

Whole blood was collected in K2EDTA tubes by collaborating institutions according to the institutions' own protocols. For TCRbeta analysis, collaborator samples were shipped as frozen whole blood, as isolated PBMCs, or as DNA extracted from either sample type. TCRbeta CDR3 regions were amplified from genomic DNA using the immunoSEQ Assay, a bias-controlled multiplex PCR. As for the authors' bioinformatics: The number of nucleated cells in each sample was estimated by amplification of reference gene primers within the assay. Sequence reads were collapsed and filtered to measure the absolute abundance of every unique TCRbeta CDR3 rearrangement. For each sample, productive Simpson clonality was calculated by taking the square root of Simpson's diversity index across productive rearrangements. TCRdb stores this immuneACCESS table with in-frame sequences only. Part of the clones is absent; in the studies checked, under half of the shortfall reflects unresolved V genes, and no reason is known for the rest. V, J and clone size derive from that table, while D and trimming were established from the DNA sequence. A total of around 85,000 clones appear in this sample, around 85% of them only once. Roughly 5% of the sample is taken by the ten largest.

The CDR3 starts with the cysteine, ends with the phenylalanine, and has 13 residues. The entry retains the CDR3 DNA only, 39 bases that are in frame from base 1. V ends up 6 bases short and J 8 bases short, with an unmatched junction base count of 3. Points the paper makes about the study in general: The amount of clinical and demographic metadata varied by source and participant and was provided uncurated.

As to this clone: Its antigen specificity is not known. No base qualities exist here, and no much larger clone lies one base off it.

The source is a man between 60 and 70 years old with acute or convalescent COVID-19. In this chain, TRBV12-3 or TRBV12-4 is recombined with TRBJ1-6, with 8 junctional bases fitting TRBD1. The sequencing sample was made of peripheral blood. The DNA reads as follows: TGTGCCAGCAGCCTACAGGGGGATTCACCCCTCCACTTT. Its protein reads: CASSLQGDSPLHF.